The TCR beta chain under discussion was sequenced for a study of T cell responses to AZD1222 COVID-19 vaccine. Study-level findings and limits: In the spike-specific TCR repertoire, nearly half reportedly target unmutated variant regions. Spike was spanned by vaccine-associated CD4 TCRs, with dominance at 160-218 and 743-854. Donor demographics were predominantly white British with a female majority; clonal diversity may be underestimated. Seropositive AZD1222 recipients at baseline numbered only 6 or 7.

A remark on this clone: Its antigen is as yet unknown.

The table came from immunoSEQ multiplex PCR; TCRdb's copy has only in-frame clones and leaves some out. The data show 50,000 to 65,000 clones, with about 87% seen just once and approximately 5% held by the top ten. This sample comprised peripheral blood, obtained on day 0 of AZD1222 vaccination. This TCR was recovered from an adult in good health.

In nucleotides, the CDR3 is TGTGCCAGCAGCTTGACCGGGACAGAGCAAGAGACCCAGTACTTC. It is translated as CASSLTGTEQETQYF. The J gene is TRBJ2-5, the V gene TRBV7-7; 7 positions match TRBD1. The CDR3 is 15 amino acids. The germline gives CDR1 SSHAT, CDR2 FNYEAQ (reference sequence). J gave up 2 bases and V 3 bases, and 6 bases lay outside the gene matches.